This is a list of T cell receptor beta chains from one sample in a study of identical twins. TCRdb redid the calling of the 5' RACE reads with MiXCR, one entry per CDR3 protein. Of 500,000 to 550,000 distinct CDR3 sequences listed, about 22% were seen once; the top ten hold approximately 0.49%. These data were also filed under a second study, of yellow fever vaccine responses in identical twins.

Sequencing input: CD4+ T cells sorted from blood. These receptors originate from a woman between 18 and 30 years old in good health. CDR3s include the opening cysteine and the closing phenylalanine or tryptophan. Fields, in order: clone size, D gene, J gene, V gene, CDR3 protein, CDR3 DNA. D genes are given only for firm matches. Size is stated for part of the rows, as once, few or many counts, or as a class when the clone is expanded.

abundance: -
d_gene: TRBD1
j_gene: TRBJ2-6
v_gene: TRBV3-1
CDR3aa: CASSPEVGQGASGANVLTF
CDR3nt: TGTGCCAGCAGCCCAGAGGTTGGACAGGGGGCTTCCGGGGCCAACGTCCTGACTTTC

abundance: many
d_gene: TRBD2
j_gene: TRBJ2-1
v_gene: TRBV5-1
CDR3aa: CASSVSTSVTGTEQFF
CDR3nt: TGCGCCAGCAGCGTCTCGACTAGCGTGACGGGGACTGAGCAGTTCTTC

abundance: few
d_gene: TRBD1
j_gene: TRBJ1-6
v_gene: TRBV3-1
CDR3aa: CASSQVGTGHSPLHF
CDR3nt: TGTGCCAGCAGCCAAGTGGGGACAGGGCATTCACCCCTCCACTTT

abundance: many
d_gene: -
j_gene: TRBJ2-3
v_gene: TRBV5-1
CDR3aa: CASSLSSSTDTQYF
CDR3nt: TGCGCCAGCAGCCTATCCTCCAGCACAGATACGCAGTATTTT

abundance: -
d_gene: TRBD2
j_gene: TRBJ2-2
v_gene: TRBV4-2
CDR3aa: CASSQDLLGLAGDVDTGELFF
CDR3nt: TGTGCCAGCAGCCAAGATCTTCTAGGGCTAGCGGGAGACGTGGACACCGGGGAGCTGTTTTTT

abundance: few
d_gene: -
j_gene: TRBJ1-1
v_gene: TRBV4-1
CDR3aa: CASSQGAGPNTEAFF
CDR3nt: TGCGCCAGCAGCCAAGGCGCAGGGCCCAACACTGAAGCTTTCTTT

abundance: -
d_gene: TRBD2
j_gene: TRBJ2-7
v_gene: TRBV2
CDR3aa: CASRATSGRTYEQYF
CDR3nt: TGTGCCAGCAGGGCGACTAGCGGGAGAACCTACGAGCAGTACTTC

abundance: few
d_gene: -
j_gene: TRBJ1-5
v_gene: TRBV19
CDR3aa: CASSQKISIQPQHF
CDR3nt: TGTGCCAGTAGTCAGAAGATCAGCATTCAGCCCCAGCATTTT

abundance: many
d_gene: TRBD2
j_gene: TRBJ2-3
v_gene: TRBV5-1
CDR3aa: CASSRRTSTDTQYF
CDR3nt: TGCGCCAGCAGTCGCCGGACTAGTACAGATACGCAGTATTTT

abundance: -
d_gene: TRBD1
j_gene: TRBJ2-6
v_gene: TRBV20-1
CDR3aa: CSVMTGGSGANVLTF
CDR3nt: TGCAGTGTCATGACAGGGGGCTCCGGGGCCAACGTCCTGACTTTC

abundance: -
d_gene: -
j_gene: TRBJ1-2
v_gene: TRBV3-1
CDR3aa: CASSQAGQGTIGYTF
CDR3nt: TGTGCCAGCAGCCAAGCGGGACAAGGGACCATTGGCTACACCTTC

abundance: few
d_gene: TRBD2
j_gene: TRBJ2-3
v_gene: TRBV20-1
CDR3aa: CSAPNSGGTDTQYF
CDR3nt: TGCAGTGCGCCGAATAGCGGGGGCACAGATACGCAGTATTTT

abundance: few
d_gene: -
j_gene: TRBJ2-3
v_gene: TRBV7-3
CDR3aa: CASRITVTDTQYF
CDR3nt: TGTGCCAGCAGGATAACGGTCACAGATACGCAGTATTTT

abundance: few
d_gene: -
j_gene: TRBJ2-7
v_gene: TRBV20-1
CDR3aa: CSARGWGTYEQYF
CDR3nt: TGCAGTGCTAGAGGATGGGGCACCTACGAGCAGTACTTC

abundance: many
d_gene: TRBD2
j_gene: TRBJ2-5
v_gene: TRBV7-7
CDR3aa: CASSSGLARRSETQYF
CDR3nt: TGTGCCAGCAGCTCGGGACTAGCGAGAAGGTCGGAGACCCAGTACTTC

abundance: -
d_gene: TRBD1
j_gene: TRBJ2-1
v_gene: TRBV5-1
CDR3aa: CASSVKTGGMGARNEQFF
CDR3nt: TGCGCCAGCAGCGTAAAAACAGGGGGCATGGGGGCAAGGAATGAGCAGTTCTTC

abundance: -
d_gene: TRBD1
j_gene: TRBJ2-2
v_gene: TRBV20-1
CDR3aa: CSALRGLNTGELFF
CDR3nt: TGCAGTGCTCTCAGGGGGCTGAACACCGGGGAGCTGTTTTTT

abundance: -
d_gene: -
j_gene: TRBJ2-3
v_gene: TRBV7-9
CDR3aa: CASSLAVADTQYF
CDR3nt: TGTGCCAGCAGCTTAGCGGTAGCAGATACGCAGTATTTT

abundance: -
d_gene: -
j_gene: TRBJ2-2
v_gene: TRBV11-3
CDR3aa: CASSLEGTYTGELFF
CDR3nt: TGTGCCAGCAGCTTAGAAGGGACTTACACCGGGGAGCTGTTTTTT

abundance: -
d_gene: TRBD2
j_gene: TRBJ2-3
v_gene: TRBV5-1
CDR3aa: CASSLELAGSTDTQYF
CDR3nt: TGCGCCAGCAGCTTGGAACTAGCGGGCAGCACAGATACGCAGTATTTT

abundance: -
d_gene: -
j_gene: TRBJ2-2
v_gene: TRBV12-3/TRBV12-4
CDR3aa: CASSLDLGVRELFF
CDR3nt: TGTGCCAGCAGTTTAGATCTAGGGGTCCGGGAGCTGTTTTTT

abundance: many
d_gene: TRBD2
j_gene: TRBJ2-1
v_gene: TRBV11-2
CDR3aa: CASSLVPAGALNEQFF
CDR3nt: TGTGCCAGCAGCTTAGTCCCAGCGGGAGCTCTGAATGAGCAGTTCTTC

abundance: many
d_gene: -
j_gene: TRBJ2-3
v_gene: TRBV12-3/TRBV12-4
CDR3aa: CASSGGQKSTDTQYF
CDR3nt: TGTGCCAGCAGCGGGGGCCAGAAAAGCACAGATACGCAGTATTTT

abundance: many
d_gene: -
j_gene: TRBJ2-5
v_gene: TRBV11-1
CDR3aa: CASSRMGGGETQYF
CDR3nt: TGTGCCAGCAGCCGTATGGGGGGGGGCGAGACCCAGTACTTC

abundance: -
d_gene: -
j_gene: TRBJ2-4
v_gene: TRBV2
CDR3aa: CASMPLLGDIQYF
CDR3nt: TGTGCCAGTATGCCCCTGTTGGGGGACATTCAGTACTTC

abundance: -
d_gene: -
j_gene: TRBJ2-2
v_gene: TRBV6-5
CDR3aa: CASSYSGWKGTGELFF
CDR3nt: TGTGCCAGCAGTTACTCGGGTTGGAAGGGTACCGGGGAGCTGTTTTTT

abundance: few
d_gene: -
j_gene: TRBJ2-1
v_gene: TRBV7-9
CDR3aa: CASSKGLAGTSYNEQFF
CDR3nt: TGTGCCAGCAGCAAAGGTTTGGCGGGAACTTCCTACAATGAGCAGTTCTTC

abundance: -
d_gene: TRBD1
j_gene: TRBJ2-7
v_gene: TRBV15
CDR3aa: CATSRDLGQGYEQYF
CDR3nt: TGTGCCACCAGCAGAGATCTGGGACAGGGCTACGAGCAGTACTTC

abundance: once
d_gene: TRBD2
j_gene: TRBJ2-1
v_gene: TRBV15
CDR3aa: CATSSLAGGASEQFF
CDR3nt: TGTGCCACCAGCAGTCTAGCGGGAGGGGCATCGGAGCAGTTCTTC

abundance: -
d_gene: TRBD1
j_gene: TRBJ1-1
v_gene: TRBV6-5
CDR3aa: CASSSPGGRTEAFF
CDR3nt: TGTGCCAGCAGTTCGCCAGGGGGCAGGACTGAAGCTTTCTTT

abundance: -
d_gene: -
j_gene: TRBJ2-2
v_gene: TRBV19
CDR3aa: CASSVSDPGELFF
CDR3nt: TGTGCCAGTAGTGTAAGCGACCCCGGGGAGCTGTTTTTT

abundance: -
d_gene: -
j_gene: TRBJ2-4
v_gene: TRBV20-1
CDR3aa: CSARLRPVGAKNIQYF
CDR3nt: TGCAGTGCTAGGCTCAGGCCAGTCGGAGCCAAAAACATTCAGTACTTC

abundance: few
d_gene: -
j_gene: TRBJ1-5
v_gene: TRBV10-3
CDR3aa: CAIRDSNQPQHF
CDR3nt: TGTGCCATCAGGGACAGTAATCAGCCCCAGCATTTT

abundance: few
d_gene: -
j_gene: TRBJ2-5
v_gene: TRBV10-3
CDR3aa: CAISEKKGNQETQYF
CDR3nt: TGTGCCATCAGTGAGAAGAAGGGCAACCAAGAGACCCAGTACTTC

abundance: -
d_gene: -
j_gene: TRBJ2-1
v_gene: TRBV20-1
CDR3aa: CSARGGSVNYNEQFF
CDR3nt: TGCAGTGCTAGAGGTGGGAGCGTTAACTACAATGAGCAGTTCTTC

abundance: -
d_gene: -
j_gene: TRBJ2-2
v_gene: TRBV12-3/TRBV12-4
CDR3aa: CASSLQGEVSTGELFF
CDR3nt: TGTGCCAGCAGTTTGCAGGGAGAGGTGTCCACCGGGGAGCTGTTTTTT

abundance: -
d_gene: -
j_gene: TRBJ2-2
v_gene: TRBV19
CDR3aa: CASSIGSGELFF
CDR3nt: TGTGCCAGTAGTATAGGAAGCGGGGAGCTGTTTTTT

abundance: -
d_gene: TRBD1
j_gene: TRBJ2-7
v_gene: TRBV2
CDR3aa: CASSEGTGPYEQYF
CDR3nt: TGTGCCAGCAGTGAGGGGACAGGACCCTACGAGCAGTACTTC

abundance: -
d_gene: TRBD1
j_gene: TRBJ2-5
v_gene: TRBV5-6
CDR3aa: CASSETGVLPQETQYF
CDR3nt: TGTGCCAGCAGCGAGACAGGGGTCCTACCTCAAGAGACCCAGTACTTC

abundance: few
d_gene: -
j_gene: TRBJ1-2
v_gene: TRBV24-1
CDR3aa: CATSDRQNGYTF
CDR3nt: TGTGCCACCAGTGATCGACAGAATGGCTACACCTTC

abundance: -
d_gene: TRBD1
j_gene: TRBJ2-1
v_gene: TRBV7-9
CDR3aa: CASSLGQWTYNEQFF
CDR3nt: TGTGCCAGCAGCTTGGGACAGTGGACCTACAATGAGCAGTTCTTC

abundance: -
d_gene: TRBD1
j_gene: TRBJ1-5
v_gene: TRBV2
CDR3aa: CASSYDGTGRGNQPQHF
CDR3nt: TGTGCCAGCAGTTATGACGGGACAGGGCGAGGCAATCAGCCCCAGCATTTT

abundance: few
d_gene: TRBD2
j_gene: TRBJ2-5
v_gene: TRBV6-1
CDR3aa: CASSLLGREETQYF
CDR3nt: TGTGCCAGCTCGCTTCTGGGGAGGGAAGAGACCCAGTACTTC

abundance: few
d_gene: -
j_gene: TRBJ2-2
v_gene: TRBV5-5
CDR3aa: CASSWGPPGAGELFF
CDR3nt: TGTGCCAGCAGCTGGGGGCCCCCCGGAGCCGGGGAGCTGTTTTTT

abundance: -
d_gene: -
j_gene: TRBJ2-3
v_gene: TRBV15
CDR3aa: CATSPRPGIWTDTQYF
CDR3nt: TGTGCCACCAGCCCTAGGCCGGGGATATGGACAGATACGCAGTATTTT

abundance: few
d_gene: -
j_gene: TRBJ2-3
v_gene: TRBV29-1
CDR3aa: CSAESGQTDTQYF
CDR3nt: TGCAGCGCCGAAAGCGGGCAAACAGATACGCAGTATTTT

abundance: -
d_gene: -
j_gene: TRBJ1-5
v_gene: TRBV20-1
CDR3aa: CSAREGRSNQPQHF
CDR3nt: TGCAGTGCTAGGGAGGGGCGGAGCAATCAGCCCCAGCATTTT

abundance: -
d_gene: TRBD2
j_gene: TRBJ2-1
v_gene: TRBV25-1
CDR3aa: CASSDVREHNEQFF
CDR3nt: TGTGCCAGCAGTGATGTGCGGGAGCACAATGAGCAGTTCTTC

abundance: -
d_gene: TRBD1
j_gene: TRBJ2-5
v_gene: TRBV12-3/TRBV12-4
CDR3aa: CASSGDRGSETQYF
CDR3nt: TGTGCCAGCAGCGGGGACAGGGGTTCAGAGACCCAGTACTTC

abundance: -
d_gene: TRBD2
j_gene: TRBJ2-1
v_gene: TRBV2
CDR3aa: CASSNLGLAGGEQFF
CDR3nt: TGTGCCAGCAGTAACCTTGGACTAGCGGGAGGGGAGCAGTTCTTC

abundance: once
d_gene: TRBD2
j_gene: TRBJ2-2
v_gene: TRBV9
CDR3aa: CASSDQAGTSGAGELFF
CDR3nt: TGTGCCAGCAGCGACCAGGCAGGGACTAGCGGGGCCGGGGAGCTGTTTTTT

abundance: many
d_gene: -
j_gene: TRBJ2-3
v_gene: TRBV5-1
CDR3aa: CASSWRLVGDTQYF
CDR3nt: TGCGCCAGCAGCTGGAGGCTAGTCGGAGATACGCAGTATTTT

abundance: -
d_gene: -
j_gene: TRBJ2-3
v_gene: TRBV28
CDR3aa: CASRTIDTQYF
CDR3nt: TGTGCCAGCAGGACCATAGATACGCAGTATTTT

abundance: -
d_gene: TRBD2
j_gene: TRBJ2-7
v_gene: TRBV11-1
CDR3aa: CASSTLGLAGPYEQYF
CDR3nt: TGTGCCAGCAGCACCCTCGGACTAGCGGGCCCCTACGAGCAGTACTTC

abundance: -
d_gene: -
j_gene: TRBJ2-3
v_gene: TRBV3-1
CDR3aa: CASSQEGVFRNGEQYF
CDR3nt: TGTGCCAGCAGCCAAGAAGGTGTATTCCGAAACGGTGAGCAGTATTTT